This entry lists 7 T cell receptor beta chains sequenced from one sample in a study of blood T cell repertoires in COVID-19. Clones were read by immunoSEQ multiplex PCR, and TCRdb kept only the in-frame ones, dropping some. This table holds 300,000 to 350,000 clones, around 87% found once. Material: peripheral blood. All receptors derive from a man between 18 and 35 years old with active or convalescent COVID-19.

This clone appeared once. This chain's CDR3 is CSVVRLAGPYEQYF. CDR3 coding DNA: TGCAGCGTTGTCAGGCTAGCGGGGCCCTACGAGCAGTACTTC. The chain recombines TRBV29-1 with TRBJ2-7, with 9 bases matching TRBD2. The CDR3 sequence is 14 residues long. With 4 bases clipped from V and 2 bases from J, the junction kept 6 bases outside the gene matches. Germline assignment: CDR1 SQVTM and CDR2 ANQGSEA.

The gene calls are TRBV7-9 and TRBJ2-7; 7 bases agree with TRBD1. The trim removed 2 bases at V and 1 base at J, leaving 11 bases unmatched. CDR1 is SEHNR, CDR2 FQNEAQ, per germline (reference sequence). This CDR3 is 17 amino acids long. The DNA of the CDR3 is TGTGCCAGCAGCTTAACAGATACAGGGGTTGCATCCTACGAGCAGTACTTC. It translates to CASSLTDTGVASYEQYF.

V and J are TRBV10-3 and TRBJ1-2; 9 bases align to TRBD1. V lost 1 base and J lost 6; bases outside the gene matches: 6. CDR1 and CDR2 (germline): ENHRY, SYGVKD. The CDR3 is 15 amino acids. CDR3 region: CAISEFGTGLDGYTF. The CDR3 DNA follows: TGTGCCATCAGTGAGTTCGGGACAGGGTTAGATGGCTACACCTTC.

The rearrangement joins TRBV3-1 (or the pseudogene TRBV3-2) to TRBJ2-1, with D unresolved. The CDR3 loop spans 14 amino acids. The V gene lost 4 bases and the J gene lost 3 bases, with 10 bases spanning the gap. In germline, CDR1 is LGHDT, CDR2 YNNKEL (reference sequence). The chain's CDR3 is CASSLVNSYNEQFF. The CDR3 coding sequence is TGTGCCAGCAGCCTTGTCAATAGCTACAATGAGCAGTTCTTC.

By share, this clone ranks as medium-sized. V is TRBV28 and J is TRBJ2-7; no reliable D call. Germline lookup yields CDR1 MDHEN and CDR2 SYDVKM. The V gene lost 1 base and the J gene lost 4 bases, with 8 bases spanning the gap. The CDR3 totals 13 residues. This CDR3 reads CASSLSAWYEQYF. Written as DNA, the CDR3 is TGTGCCAGCAGTTTATCTGCGTGGTACGAGCAGTACTTC.

This clone was seen a handful of times. J is TRBJ1-1 and V is TRBV15; 8 bases align to TRBD1. Germline CDR1 LNHNV, CDR2 YYDKDF (reference sequence). Trimming at V came to 6 bases and at J to 7 bases, leaving 4 bases not matched to a gene. The length of the CDR3 is 12 residues. For the CDR3, the DNA is TGTGCCACCAGGCAGGGGGCTATTGAAGCTTTCTTT. Encoded protein: CATRQGAIEAFF.

The rearrangement joins TRBV4-3 to TRBJ1-1; D might be TRBD1 (5 bases). The CDR3 loop spans 16 amino acids. Germline CDR1 reads LGHNA; CDR2 reads YSLEER. V gave up 0 bases and J gave up 4 bases, with 15 bases separating them. The CDR3 sequence is CASSQDYVPQGTEAFF. The CDR3 DNA reads TGCGCCAGCAGCCAAGATTACGTTCCTCAGGGCACTGAAGCTTTCTTT.